The present T cell receptor beta chain was sequenced within a study of T cell responses to AZD1222 COVID-19 vaccine. Overall study context: Second doses were pooled across both intervals (about 4 or about 12 weeks).

Data came from immunoSEQ multiplex PCR; TCRdb stores just in-frame clones and leaves some out. The sample has roughly 120,000 clones; 88% are singletons. With respect to this clone: The antigen is unknown.

Study-wide results and caveats: Spike-specific TCR breadth rose after two AZD1222 doses, and depth rose as well. Females made up more of the donors, who were largely white British, and clonal diversity may have come out too low. All repertoire sampling was performed exclusively after the peak T cell response.

J was trimmed by 1 base and V by 4 bases; bases with no gene match: 6. Germline V gene lookup returns CDR1 MDHEN and CDR2 SYDVKM. CDR3 size: 15 residues. This receptor was taken from an adult in good health. This specimen consisted of peripheral blood, obtained on day 0 of AZD1222 vaccination. The chain recombines TRBV28 with TRBJ1-1, with 7 nucleotides matching TRBD1. CDR3 nucleotides: TGTGCCAGCAGTTCGACCGGGACAGAGAACACTGAAGCTTTCTTT. This translates into CASSSTGTENTEAFF.